This TCR beta chain was retrieved from a study of identical twins. General observations from the study: Cross-sectional statistical analysis was relied on for the conclusions, without the same donors being followed. Twins shared out-of-frame alpha sequences with excess low generation probability.

Using its own MiXCR run on the 5' RACE reads, TCRdb lists one record per CDR3 protein. The sample has more than 650,000 distinct CDR3 sequences, around 6% seen once; the top ten hold roughly 1.6%. Germline values: CDR1 SGHRS, CDR2 YFSETQ. Trimming shortened V by 2 bases and J by 1 base, and 8 bases separated the two germline ends. This CDR3 comprises 14 residues. This clonotype has at least ten counts. The antigen remains undetermined. The V gene is TRBV5-1, the J gene TRBJ2-3, with a tentative D call TRBD1 (5 bases). The origin of this receptor is a man aged 18 to 29 in good health. Sequencing used naive T cells sorted from blood. DNA for the CDR3: TGCGCCAGCAGCTTACAAGGGGGCACAGATACGCAGTATTTT. Protein product: CASSLQGGTDTQYF.